Each of the 22 T cell receptor beta chains below was sequenced from the same sample in a study of beta chain features in type 1 diabetes (dated by TCRdb to the late 2010s). Libraries were built with the immunoSEQ multiplex PCR assay. The entire isolated RNA was reverse transcribed using the High Capacity cDNA Reverse Transcription Kit, and thus expressed TCRB transcripts were sequenced. TCRdb retrieved this table from immuneACCESS and kept in-frame rearrangements only. Not all clones are present; in checked studies, unresolved V genes account for under half, and no reason is known for the remainder. The sample includes hundreds of thousands of clones, with 15% observed a single time. The top ten hold 0.07% to 0.095% of the sample. The material sequenced was naive CD4+ T cells from blood. Reading the label with the study, this specimen's cell subset or site is: true naive CD4+ T cells. All receptors derive from a man aged 18 to 35 in good health.

This clone was counted only a few times. The J gene is TRBJ2-7, the V gene TRBV5-1, with 8 bases that match TRBD1. Germline V gives CDR1 SGHRS, CDR2 YFSETQ. CDR3 size: 14 residues. Losses at the gene ends were 3 bases for V and 3 bases for J; bases not matched to a gene: 5. This CDR3 is CASSSGQGYYEQYF. Here the CDR3 DNA reads TGCGCCAGCAGCTCCGGACAGGGTTACTACGAGCAGTACTTC.

The chain couples TRBV2 to TRBJ1-1, with a weak D call TRBD1 (5 bases). This CDR3 is built from 13 residues. Per germline, CDR1 SNHLY and CDR2 FYNNEI. V was trimmed by 6 bases and J by 4 bases, leaving 12 bases between them. The CDR3 region has the DNA TGTGCCAGCAGCAAAGGGGTTGGCACTGAAGCTTTCTTT. It encodes CASSKGVGTEAFF.

The CDR3 DNA follows: TGTGCCAGCAGTGACCAGGGTGGCTCCTACAATGAGCAGTTCTTC. It encodes CASSDQGGSYNEQFF. The V gene is TRBV25-1, the J gene TRBJ2-1, with D possibly matching TRBD1 (5 bases). The germline V gene has CDR1 MGHDK and CDR2 SYGVNS. V gave up 3 bases and J gave up 0 bases, with 9 bases separating them. CDR3 size: 15 residues.

The V and J genes are TRBV7-6 and TRBJ2-7, with D unresolved. CDR1 is SGHVS and CDR2 is FNYEAQ in the germline V gene. Trimming pared 4 bases from V and 4 bases from J, leaving 17 bases between. The CDR3 covers 15 residues. CDR3 residues: CASSSAGSRVYEQYF. CDR3 bases: TGTGCCAGCAGCTCCGCTGGGTCACGCGTTTACGAGCAGTACTTC. Together with reference TRBV7-6 and TRBJ2-7, the CDR3 gives the full variable domain: GAGVSQSPRYKVTKRGQDVALRCDPISGHVSLYWYRQALGQGPEFLTYFNYEAQQDKSGLPNDRFSAERPEGSISTLTIQRTEQRDSAMYRCASSSAGSRVYEQYFGPGTRLTVT.

The chain recombines TRBV27 with TRBJ2-7; 11 nucleotides align to TRBD2. The CDR3 covers 18 residues. Looked up from germline, CDR1 is MNHEY and CDR2 is SMNVEV (reference sequence). V shed 6 bases and J 0 bases; nucleotides not matched to a gene: 13. The CDR3 nucleotides are TGTGCCAGCAGCCGAAGGGGGACTAGCGGTTCAAGCTCCTACGAGCAGTACTTC. This translates into CASSRRGTSGSSSYEQYF.

The V and J genes are TRBV7-2 and TRBJ2-7, with 12 bases identical to TRBD2. Germline V gene sequence: CDR1 SGHTA, CDR2 FQGNSA. The J segment lost 2 bases and the V segment lost 0 bases, leaving 5 bases of the junction unmatched. The CDR3 is 17 amino acids. This CDR3 reads CASSLARTSGVPYEQYF. CDR3 coding DNA: TGTGCCAGCAGCTTAGCCCGGACTAGCGGGGTGCCCTACGAGCAGTACTTC.

This chain links TRBV9 with TRBJ1-2; 9 nucleotides match TRBD1. After removal of 3 bases from V and 2 bases from J, the junction contained 5 bases not matched to a gene. The CDR3 extends over 15 amino acids. Germline V gene data show CDR1 as SGDLS and CDR2 as YYNGEE. For the CDR3, the DNA is TGTGCCAGCAGCGAGACCGGGACAGGGAACTATGGCTACACCTTC. Translation: CASSETGTGNYGYTF.

This clone was seen only a few times. The gene calls are TRBV29-1 and TRBJ2-7; 8 bases align to TRBD1. Germline assignment: CDR1 SQVTM and CDR2 ANQGSEA. J gave up 5 bases and V 5 bases, and 14 bases lay outside the gene matches. The CDR3 loop spans 15 amino acids. The CDR3 loop is CSVSEVGQGRHEQYF. The CDR3 DNA reads TGCAGCGTTTCTGAAGTCGGACAGGGACGCCACGAGCAGTACTTC.

CDR3 sequence reads: CASSQDRVSNQPQHF. Here the CDR3 DNA reads TGCGCCAGCAGCCAAGACAGGGTTAGCAATCAGCCCCAGCATTTT. The chain recombines TRBV4-3 with TRBJ1-5; D is perhaps TRBD1 (5 bases). Trimming pared 0 bases from V and 0 bases from J, leaving 6 bases between. The CDR3 consists of 15 residues. Germline lookup yields CDR1 LGHNA and CDR2 YSLEER.

The CDR3, as DNA: TGTGCCATCAGTGGGCGGTCTCCCTCTGGAAACACCATATATTTT. Translating gives CAISGRSPSGNTIYF. The J gene is TRBJ1-3, the V gene TRBV10-3; D uncertain. The CDR3 loop spans 15 amino acids. Germline V lookup: CDR1 ENHRY, CDR2 SYGVKD. Trimming stripped 4 bases from V and 0 bases from J, with 10 bases between.

The J gene is TRBJ2-3, the V gene TRBV7-2, with 9 bases matching TRBD2. The J segment lost 3 bases and the V segment lost 2 bases, leaving 6 bases of the junction unmatched. The CDR3 is 16 residues long. Germline lookup yields CDR1 SGHTA and CDR2 FQGNSA. CDR3 DNA: TGTGCCAGCAGCTTATTTAGCGGGAGCGGGACAGATACGCAGTATTTT. Its protein product is CASSLFSGSGTDTQYF.

This clone was counted a few times. The genes are TRBV4-3 and TRBJ1-1; 8 bases align to TRBD1. The CDR3 extends over 13 amino acids. Losses at the gene ends were 6 bases for V and 4 bases for J; bases not matched to a gene: 4. Germline V CDR1 and CDR2: LGHNA, YSLEER. For the CDR3, the DNA is TGCGCCAGCAGTCGACAGGGGATCACTGAAGCTTTCTTT. Its protein product is CASSRQGITEAFF.

The CDR3 reads CSVGGFGEKLFF. The CDR3 coding sequence is TGCAGCGTTGGGGGTTTCGGTGAAAAACTGTTTTTT. The chain uses TRBV29-1 and TRBJ1-4, with D uncertain. The CDR3 has 12 amino acids. Trimming shortened V by 4 bases and J by 7 bases, and 10 bases separated the two germline ends. CDR1 and CDR2 (germline): SQVTM, ANQGSEA.

This clone was seen a few times. The V and J genes are TRBV11-3 and TRBJ1-1; D not certain. CDR1 and CDR2 from the germline V gene are SGHNT and YENEEA. The V gene lost 1 base and the J gene lost 1 base, with 7 bases spanning the gap. This CDR3 is built from 14 residues. CDR3 nucleotide sequence: TGTGCCAGCAGCTTAGGTTGGTGGAACACTGAAGCTTTCTTT. Its translation: CASSLGWWNTEAFF.

This clone has a handful of counts. This sequence joins TRBV30 and TRBJ2-2, with a weak D call TRBD2 (6 bases). With 1 base removed from V and 2 bases from J, the gap between germline ends came to 11 bases. The CDR3 is made up of 15 amino acids. Germline CDR1 reads GTSNPN; CDR2 reads SVGIG (reference sequence). CDR3 bases: TGTGCCTGGAGTGCCCGGGACTTAAACACCGGGGAGCTGTTTTTT. It encodes CAWSARDLNTGELFF. The variable domain in full, with the rest retrieved from reference TRBV30 and TRBJ2-2, is SQTIHQWPATLVQPVGSPLSLECTVEGTSNPNLYWYRQAAGRGLQLLFYSVGIGQISSEVPQNLSASRPQDRQFILSSKKLLLSDSGFYLCAWSARDLNTGELFFGEGSRLTVL.

This chain links TRBV7-6 with TRBJ2-3; D is perhaps TRBD1 (5 bases). Germline assignment: CDR1 SGHVS and CDR2 FNYEAQ. Deletions cut 6 bases from V and 0 bases from J, with 10 bases between. The CDR3 covers 14 residues. CDR3 DNA sequence: TGTGCCAGCAGATGGACACCGAGCACAGATACGCAGTATTTT. It is translated as CASRWTPSTDTQYF.

The V gene is TRBV6-4, the J gene TRBJ2-7, with 11 positions matching TRBD1. V lost 6 bases, J lost 2 bases, and 6 bases stayed unmatched. The CDR3 is made up of 15 amino acids. Germline V lookup: CDR1 MRHNA, CDR2 SNTAGT. The CDR3 bases are TGTGCCAGCAGCCTCCAGGACAGGGGGCCCTACGAGCAGTACTTC. This sequence encodes CASSLQDRGPYEQYF.

This chain joins TRBV6-5 and TRBJ1-6; 8 bases fit TRBD1. Per germline, CDR1 MNHEY and CDR2 SVGAGI. The V gene end was trimmed by 10 bases and the J gene end by 10 bases; junction bases not matched to a gene: 6. The CDR3 extends over 12 amino acids. CDR3 sequence: CATRQGASPLHF. As DNA, the CDR3 is TGTGCCACCCGGCAGGGGGCCTCACCCCTCCACTTT.

This clone was observed a few times. The V call is TRBV6-4, the J call TRBJ1-2; D not resolved. This CDR3 has 12 amino acids. Looked up from germline, CDR1 is MRHNA and CDR2 is SNTAGT. Trimming removed 0 bases from V and 5 bases from J, with 4 bases in between. The CDR3 region is CASSDSGYGYTF. DNA for the CDR3: TGTGCCAGCAGTGACTCCGGATATGGCTACACCTTC.

This sequence joins TRBV25-1 and TRBJ2-5; tentative D call: TRBD2 (6 bases). Gene TRBJ2-7 matches the end of the DNA better, so the J call may be wrong. Germline V gives CDR1 MGHDK, CDR2 SYGVNS. The CDR3 is 16 residues long. The chain's CDR3 is CASSEWGRTLGYEQYF. In DNA form, the CDR3 reads TGTGCCAGCAGTGAGTGGGGGAGGACCTTGGGGTACGAGCAGTACTTC.

This clone came up a few times. The genes are TRBV7-9 and TRBJ1-1; TRBD1 might be the D (6 bases). V lost 5 bases and J lost 1, with 20 bases in between. Germline CDR1 and CDR2: SEHNR and FQNEAQ (reference sequence). CDR3 length: 17 residues. The CDR3 DNA reads as TGTGCCAGCAGCCCTCCTACCGTGGGACACCAGAACACTGAAGCTTTCTTT. This codes for CASSPPTVGHQNTEAFF.

The chain joins TRBV5-1 to TRBJ1-2, with D possibly TRBD1 on 5 matching bases. Per germline, CDR1 SGHRS and CDR2 YFSETQ. V was shortened by 0 bases and J by 5 bases, with 14 bases between the two germline ends. This CDR3 has 15 residues. The CDR3 reads CASSLEGRATYGYTF. The CDR3, as DNA: TGCGCCAGCAGCTTGGAAGGCAGGGCGACATATGGCTACACCTTC. Supplemented by reference TRBV5-1 and TRBJ1-2, the full variable domain reads KAGVTQTPRYLIKTRGQQVTLSCSPISGHRSVSWYQQTPGQGLQFLFEYFSETQRNKGNFPGRFSGRQFSNSRSEMNVSTLELGDSALYLCASSLEGRATYGYTFGSGTRLTVV.